A single sample is the source of the 17 T cell receptor beta chains below, sequenced in a study of blood T cells in healthy people across ages. Then a second PCR, running roughly 6 to 11 cycles, was carried out with a sample-barcoded 5' primer and a J-beta primer mix. TCRdb reanalysed the 5' RACE reads using MiXCR and keeps one entry per CDR3 protein. The table lists fewer than 750,000 distinct CDR3 sequences, around 48% of them singletons. The sequenced sample consisted of blood. The receptors derive from a man older than 75 in good health.

This chain connects TRBV20-1 to TRBJ1-1; D not resolved. The germline gives CDR1 DFQATT, CDR2 SNEGSKA (reference sequence). Trimming stripped 2 bases from V and 5 bases from J, with 15 bases between. The CDR3 length is 14 residues. CDR3 sequence reads: CSARSGTAGTEAFF. The DNA for the CDR3 is TGCAGTGCTAGATCCGGTACGGCGGGGACTGAAGCTTTCTTT.

The J gene is TRBJ1-1, the V gene TRBV7-2; no definite D call. CDR1 is SGHTA and CDR2 is FQGNSA in the germline V gene. V shed 2 bases and J shed 1 base, with 11 bases lying between them. The CDR3 length is 15 residues. The CDR3 protein is CASSLSTGSNTEAFF. The CDR3 coding sequence is TGTGCCAGCAGCTTATCTACGGGATCGAACACTGAAGCTTTCTTT.

The chain employs TRBV9 and TRBJ2-7; D assignment may be TRBD1 or TRBD2 (5 bases each). V shed 3 bases and J shed 7 bases, with 17 bases lying between them. Germline-derived CDR1 and CDR2 are SGDLS and YYNGEE. The CDR3 sequence is 14 residues long. This CDR3 is CASSAGTSIDEQYF. In DNA, the CDR3 is TGTGCCAGCAGCGCCGGGACCTCTATCGATGAGCAGTACTTC.

The V and J genes are TRBV7-2 and TRBJ2-5; D remains ambiguous. This CDR3 comprises 14 residues. V was trimmed by 1 base and J by 1 base, leaving 7 bases between them. Germline V gives CDR1 SGHTA, CDR2 FQGNSA. CDR3 amino acids: CASSLGWAQETQYF. The CDR3 nucleotides read TGTGCCAGCAGCTTAGGCTGGGCCCAAGAGACCCAGTACTTC.

This chain joins TRBV18 and TRBJ1-1, with 9 bases that match TRBD1. The CDR3 is 17 amino acids. Germline lookup yields CDR1 KGHSH and CDR2 LQKENI. The V and J ends lost 5 bases and 4 bases, in that order; junction bases with no gene match: 14. The CDR3: CASSNPGQGFQSTEAFF. CDR3 DNA: TGTGCCAGCTCAAATCCGGGACAGGGTTTTCAGAGCACTGAAGCTTTCTTT.

V is TRBV10-3 and J is TRBJ1-1; D is perhaps TRBD1 (5 bases). V was trimmed by 0 bases and J by 11 bases, leaving 19 bases between them. Germline V CDR1 and CDR2: ENHRY, SYGVKD. CDR3 length: 15 residues. The CDR3 spells CAISESGDQSAVAFF. The DNA for the CDR3 is TGTGCCATCAGTGAGTCAGGGGATCAGTCCGCCGTTGCTTTCTTT.

The chain is built from TRBV6-4 and TRBJ1-1; D not resolved. Germline V gene sequence: CDR1 MRHNA, CDR2 SNTAGT. V was shortened by 6 bases and J by 1 base, with 9 bases between the two germline ends. CDR3 length equals 13 residues. The CDR3 region has the DNA TGTGCCAGCAGCTCTAGGAAGAACACTGAAGCTTTCTTT. This sequence encodes CASSSRKNTEAFF.

This clonotype was detected ten times or more. The V call is TRBV7-9, the J call TRBJ1-2; TRBD1 aligns across 10 bases. The germline CDR1 and CDR2 sequences are SEHNR and FQNEAQ (reference sequence). The CDR3 length is 15 residues. V dropped 4 bases and J dropped 4; count of bases not matched to a gene: 6. CDR3 residues: CASSSTGGAAYGYTF. CDR3 nucleotides: TGTGCCAGCAGCTCGACAGGGGGCGCAGCCTATGGCTACACCTTC.

CDR3: CASSFALGPETQYF. CDR3 coding DNA: TGTGCCAGCAGTTTCGCACTCGGCCCCGAGACCCAGTACTTC. The chain recombines TRBV12-3 or TRBV12-4 with TRBJ2-5; no clear D. Trimming cost V 3 bases and J 5 bases, with 13 bases left between them. This CDR3 contains 14 residues.

The gene calls are TRBV20-1 and TRBJ2-5, with 12 bases that match TRBD2. Germline values: CDR1 DFQATT, CDR2 SNEGSKA (reference sequence). The ends lost 1 base at V and 5 bases at J; junction bases unmatched: 5. The CDR3 loop spans 15 amino acids. For the CDR3, the DNA is TGCAGTGCTAGAGGACTAGCGGGAGTGGGTGAGACCCAGTACTTC. Translation: CSARGLAGVGETQYF.

The gene calls are TRBV12-3 or TRBV12-4 and TRBJ2-1; 8 bases match TRBD2. The CDR3 is 16 amino acids. Losses at the gene ends were 5 bases for V and 9 bases for J; bases not matched to a gene: 15. This chain's CDR3 is CASSRRGPAGEGEQFF. For the CDR3, the DNA is TGTGCCAGCAGTCGGAGGGGTCCAGCGGGAGAAGGTGAGCAGTTCTTC.

The chain recombines TRBV5-4 with TRBJ2-1, with 9 bases aligning to TRBD1. This CDR3 is 15 amino acids long. The ends lost 4 bases at V and 8 bases at J; junction bases unmatched: 10. CDR1 SGHNT and CDR2 YYREEE come from the germline V gene (reference sequence). The CDR3 DNA sequence: TGTGCCAGCAGCAGGAGGACAGGGGCGGATTATGAGCAGTTCTTC. It codes for CASSRRTGADYEQFF.

The chain uses TRBV6-2 or TRBV6-3 and TRBJ1-1; TRBD1 matches at 9 bases. The CDR3 totals 15 residues. Germline V gene lookup returns CDR1 MNHEY and CDR2 SVGEGT. V dropped 0 bases and J dropped 7; count of bases not matched to a gene: 6. The CDR3 DNA is TGTGCCAGCAGTTACTCGCACAGGGGGCGAAATGAAGCTTTCTTT. Translation: CASSYSHRGRNEAFF.

About this clonotype itself: A read error may explain this, as a much larger clone is one base away. V and J are TRBV6-5 and TRBJ2-6; perhaps D is TRBD1 or TRBD2 (5 bases each). This CDR3 has 15 residues. Looked up from germline, CDR1 is MNHEY and CDR2 is SVGAGI. The CDR3 DNA reads TGTGCCAGCAGTTACTCAAGGGTCGGGGCCAACGTCCCGACTTTC. Protein: CASSYSRVGANVPTF.

This clonotype was picked up a small number of times. The chain recombines TRBV20-1 with TRBJ2-1; D is possibly TRBD1 or TRBD2 (5 bases each). Germline V gives CDR1 DFQATT, CDR2 SNEGSKA (reference sequence). The CDR3 loop spans 13 amino acids. Trimming pared 6 bases from V and 6 bases from J, leaving 15 bases between. The CDR3, as DNA: TGCAGTGCCGTCTCCGGGACCAGCAATGAGCAGTTCTTC. Translation gives CSAVSGTSNEQFF.

This clonotype has more than one count but fewer than ten. The rearrangement joins TRBV27 to TRBJ2-7; 12 positions agree with TRBD2. The CDR3 runs to 16 residues. The V gene's germline CDR1 is MNHEY and CDR2 SMNVEV (reference sequence). The V segment lost 5 bases and the J segment 4 bases; nucleotides outside the gene matches: 9. The CDR3 is CASSPTRLAGDYEQYF. In nucleotides, the CDR3 is TGTGCCAGCAGTCCTACCAGACTAGCGGGAGATTACGAGCAGTACTTC.

CDR3 loop: CASSLGAGADYGYTF. The DNA of the CDR3 is TGCGCCAGCAGCTTGGGTGCAGGGGCGGACTATGGCTACACCTTC. The chain is built from TRBV5-1 and TRBJ1-2; D is perhaps TRBD1 (6 bases). Germline V CDR1 and CDR2: SGHRS, YFSETQ. The CDR3 consists of 15 residues. V dropped 0 bases and J dropped 3 bases, with 12 bases sitting between them.